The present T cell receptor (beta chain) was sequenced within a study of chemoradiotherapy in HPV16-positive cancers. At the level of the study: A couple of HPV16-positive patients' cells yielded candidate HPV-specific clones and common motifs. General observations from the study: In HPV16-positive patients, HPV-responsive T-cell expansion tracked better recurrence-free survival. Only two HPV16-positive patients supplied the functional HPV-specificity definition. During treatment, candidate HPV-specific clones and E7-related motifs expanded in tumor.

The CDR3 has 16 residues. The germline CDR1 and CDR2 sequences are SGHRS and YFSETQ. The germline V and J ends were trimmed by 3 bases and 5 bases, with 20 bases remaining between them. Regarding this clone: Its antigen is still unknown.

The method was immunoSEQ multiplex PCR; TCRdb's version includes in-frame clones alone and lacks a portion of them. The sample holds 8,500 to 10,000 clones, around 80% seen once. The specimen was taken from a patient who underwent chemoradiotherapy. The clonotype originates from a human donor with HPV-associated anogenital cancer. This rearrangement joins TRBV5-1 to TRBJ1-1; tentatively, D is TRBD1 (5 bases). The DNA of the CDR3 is TGCGCCAGCAGCTCCTCCATTGGGACTGGAGGGACTGAAGCTTTCTTT. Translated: CASSSSIGTGGTEAFF.